This paragraph covers one T cell receptor beta chain sequence. Sequencing used immunoSEQ multiplex PCR; TCRdb keeps in-frame clones, though not all of them. Counted here are almost 55,000 clones, more than 90% occurring once; the ten biggest clones make up approximately 3%. These data come from a study of T cell changes during pregnancy in multiple sclerosis. There are 14 residues in the CDR3. In germline, CDR1 is SGHAT, CDR2 FQDESV (reference sequence). V was clipped by 4 bases and J by 0 bases, with 9 bases between them. The sample consisted of CD8+ T cells from peripheral blood mononuclear cells, taken before pregnancy. The sequence was obtained from a female donor with multiple sclerosis, enrolled in a pregnancy study. The chain joins TRBV11-1 to TRBJ2-5, with TRBD2 as a possible D gene (6 bases). The chain's CDR3 is CASSSGLYQETQYF. The CDR3 DNA sequence: TGTGCCAGCAGCTCGGGACTTTACCAAGAGACCCAGTACTTC. Full variable domain (missing parts from reference TRBV11-1 and TRBJ2-5): EAEVAQSPRYKITEKSQAVAFWCDPISGHATLYWYRQILGQGPELLVQFQDESVVDDSQLPKDRFSAERLKGVDSTLKIQPAELGDSAMYLCASSSGLYQETQYFGPGTRLLVL.